This entry concerns a single T cell receptor (beta chain). Its antigen is currently not known. Base qualities are missing; no much larger clone stands one base away. The sample comes from a study of CD8+ T cells in alopecia areata (dated by TCRdb to the late 2010s). About the study as a whole: Treated patients were enrolled in an open-label pilot trial of oral tofacitinib, 5 to 10 mg twice daily, for moderate-to-severe alopecia areata. Tofacitinib was given for 6 to 18 months, followed by 6 months of follow-up off drug to assess delayed response and recurrence. In both human patients and the C3H/HeJ mouse model, the study applied high-throughput TCRbeta sequencing to look at T cell clonal expansion in alopecia areata. On the human side, TCRbeta sequencing was run on scalp tissue and on sorted CD4+ and CD8+ peripheral blood T cells from healthy controls and from alopecia areata patients with either patchy or totalis/universalis disease. Patients on tofacitinib were biopsied at baseline and after 4 and 24 weeks of treatment, and several of the patients also had a later scalp biopsy. Clonality in the scalp was compared among normal scalp (n=4), patchy alopecia areata scalp (n=8), and alopecia totalis/universalis scalp (n=8). RNA was obtained with the PAXgene miRNA kit for fixed scalp, the miRNeasy kit for PBMCs, and the RNeasy kit for mouse skin. TCRbeta CDR3 regions were amplified by immunoSEQ multiplex PCR using 35 Vbeta forward and 13 Jbeta reverse primers.

The CDR3 starts with the cysteine, ends with the phenylalanine, and has 16 residues. Here the CDR3 DNA is all that survives: 48 bases in frame from base 1. V is reduced by 3 bases and J by 0 bases, leaving a spacing of 12 bases between them. Based on the germline V gene (reference sequence), the CDR1 and CDR2 sequences are MNHEY and SMNVEV. Receptor libraries were prepared by the immunoSEQ multiplex PCR assay. RNA was extracted from all samples and reverse transcribed into cDNA as template for TCR sequencing. SuperScript III was used for first-strand cDNA synthesis, primed with a 2:1 mix of oligo-dT and random hexamers. A synthetic immune receptor repertoire was used to assess amplification bias, and residual bias was removed computationally. The paper's data handling went like this. Raw reads were preprocessed to remove errors, and CDR3 was defined according to IMGT conventions as the region from the conserved cysteine to phenylalanine. Clonality was calculated as 1 minus Shannon entropy normalized by log2 of the number of productive unique TCRs. Whether each scalp clone was CD4 or CD8 was inferred by checking scalp TCRbeta sequences against the CD4 and CD8 repertoires from sorted blood. This is the immuneACCESS table as TCRdb keeps it, with only in-frame sequences that have V and J called. A part of the clones is gone; compared with another copy, unresolved V genes explain less than half, and the rest is unexplained. V and J calls and clone size are those listed in that table; D and trimming were worked out from the DNA. The sample includes about 180,000 clones, with around 50% observed a single time. The ten largest clones represent roughly 15% of the sample.

What the time point label conveys for this sample: baseline before oral tofacitinib. Lesional scalp punch biopsies and peripheral blood were obtained from alopecia areata patients. After PBMCs were isolated by density centrifugation and stained for CD3, CD4 and CD8, a FACSAria was used to sort CD4+ and CD8+ T cells. Points the paper makes about the study in general: Higher clonality and more expanded CD8+ clones were observed in lesional scalp than in normal scalp, particularly in alopecia totalis/universalis, a finding suggestive of antigenic drive. Shared TCR sequences between patients were less evident than in mice, which may be partly attributable to HLA diversity in the patient population. Unlike mouse skin, where gammadelta T cells dominate, normal human skin contains resident alphabeta T cells that get sequenced too, which complicates analysis of the scalp TCR repertoire.

The receptor comes from a human donor with alopecia areata. The sequence links TRBV27 to TRBJ2-4; a weak D assignment points to TRBD1 (6 bases agree). The specimen comprised CD4+ T cells sorted from blood, sampled at week 0. The CDR3 sequence is CASSLDRTIAKNIQYF. The DNA reads as follows: TGTGCCAGCAGTTTGGACAGAACCATAGCCAAAAACATTCAGTACTTC.